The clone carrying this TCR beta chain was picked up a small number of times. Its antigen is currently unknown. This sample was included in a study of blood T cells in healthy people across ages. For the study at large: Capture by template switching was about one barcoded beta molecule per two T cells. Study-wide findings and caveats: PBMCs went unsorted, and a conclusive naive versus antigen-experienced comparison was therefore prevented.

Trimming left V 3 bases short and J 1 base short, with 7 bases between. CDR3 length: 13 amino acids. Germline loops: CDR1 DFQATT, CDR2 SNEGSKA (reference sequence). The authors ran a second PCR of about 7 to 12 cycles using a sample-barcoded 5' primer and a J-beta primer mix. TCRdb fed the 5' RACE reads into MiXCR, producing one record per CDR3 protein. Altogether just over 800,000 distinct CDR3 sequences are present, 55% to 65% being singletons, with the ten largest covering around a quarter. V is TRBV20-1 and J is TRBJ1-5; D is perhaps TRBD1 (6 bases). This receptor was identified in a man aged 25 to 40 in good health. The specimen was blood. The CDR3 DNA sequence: TGCAGTGCTAGGAGGGGGAGCAATCAGCCCCAGCATTTT. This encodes CSARRGSNQPQHF.